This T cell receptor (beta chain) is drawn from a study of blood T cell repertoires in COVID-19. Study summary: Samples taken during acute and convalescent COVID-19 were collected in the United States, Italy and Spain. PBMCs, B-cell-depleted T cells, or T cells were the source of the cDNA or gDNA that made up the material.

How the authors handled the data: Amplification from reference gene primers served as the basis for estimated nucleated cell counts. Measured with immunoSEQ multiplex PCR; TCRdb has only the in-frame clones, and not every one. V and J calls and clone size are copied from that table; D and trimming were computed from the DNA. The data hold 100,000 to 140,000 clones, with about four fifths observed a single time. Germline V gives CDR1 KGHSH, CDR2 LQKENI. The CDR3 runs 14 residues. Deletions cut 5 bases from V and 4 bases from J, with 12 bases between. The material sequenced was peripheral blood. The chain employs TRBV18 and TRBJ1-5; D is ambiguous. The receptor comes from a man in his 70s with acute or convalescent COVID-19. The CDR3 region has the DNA TGTGCCAGCTCAATCGGGTCGTCAAATCAGCCCCAGCATTTT. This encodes CASSIGSSNQPQHF.